This T cell receptor (beta chain) was recorded in a study of identical twins. This clonotype has a count of ten or more. Each CDR3 protein gets one entry after TCRdb re-called the 5' RACE reads with MiXCR. The data contain roughly 240,000 distinct CDR3 sequences, 7% of them seen just once; the ten biggest clones take up 3% to 4%. The same data also went into a second study, on yellow fever vaccine responses in identical twins.

Sequencing was done on a sample of memory (CD45RO+) T cells sorted from blood. This receptor was identified in a woman younger than 35 in good health.

CDR3 DNA sequence: TGTGCCATCAGTGGGGTCGGGGGGACTAGCGACAAACGCTACGAGCAGTACTTC. Encoded protein: CAISGVGGTSDKRYEQYF. This chain connects TRBV10-3 to TRBJ2-7; 10 bases are a match to TRBD2. The CDR3 sequence is 18 residues long. V dropped 4 bases and J dropped 3; count of bases not matched to a gene: 15. Germline CDR1 ENHRY, CDR2 SYGVKD.